Listed below are T cell receptor beta chains from one sample, sequenced in a study of OX40 agonist ivuxolimab in advanced cancers. TCRdb's table, derived via immunoSEQ multiplex PCR, lists solely in-frame clones and lacks some. The sample comprises tens of thousands of clones, approximately 83% of which are singletons, and 28% rests with the top ten. The specimen was CD4+ or CD8+ T cells sorted from blood, collected in a trial of the OX40 agonist ivuxolimab. The receptors derive from an adult with an advanced solid tumor such as melanoma, head and neck, liver or kidney cancer. Both conserved end residues are part of each CDR3. The order of the fields is J gene, clone size, D gene, V gene, CDR3 DNA, CDR3 protein. D genes are given only for firm matches. Only part of the rows carry a size: once, few, many, or a class if the clone is expanded.

>TRBJ1-5|-|-|TRBV6-5
TGTGCCAGCAGGTCCGTGGGCAATCAGCCCCAGCATTTT
CASRSVGNQPQHF
>TRBJ2-5|once|-|TRBV15
TGTGCCACCAGCAGAGGTTTGGGCCTACGGGAGACCCAGTACTTC
CATSRGLGLRETQYF
>TRBJ1-2|-|-|TRBV5-6
TGTGCCAGCAGCTTGCTACTGAGCTATGGCTACACCTTC
CASSLLLSYGYTF
>TRBJ1-2|once|-|TRBV30
TGTGCCTCCCACCGACTGGAATGGGACTATGGCTACACCTTC
CASHRLEWDYGYTF
>TRBJ2-2|-|TRBD2|TRBV4-1
TGCGCCAGCAGCCATGGGGCGGGGGCCGGGGAGCTGTTTTTT
CASSHGAGAGELFF
>TRBJ2-3|-|-|TRBV28
TGTGCCATCCGCGAATTAGATACGCAGTATTTT
CAIRELDTQYF
>TRBJ2-7|-|-|TRBV6-5
TGTGCCAGCAGTTACAAGTCCGGGACATCTTTCTACGAGCAGTACTTC
CASSYKSGTSFYEQYF
>TRBJ2-7|-|TRBD1|TRBV27
TGTGCCAGCAGTTTACAGGGGGAAAGTTACGAGCAGTACTTC
CASSLQGESYEQYF
>TRBJ1-1|-|-|TRBV2
TGTGCCAGCAATCTAGGGTCAGGGGCTTTCTTT
CASNLGSGAFF
>TRBJ2-7|once|-|TRBV27
TGTGCCAGCAGTTCCGACGGCTACGAGCAGTACTTC
CASSSDGYEQYF
>TRBJ1-1|-|-|TRBV4-2
TGTGCCAGCAGCCAAGCCAGGACTGAAGCTTTCTTT
CASSQARTEAFF
>TRBJ2-5|-|-|TRBV27
TGTGCCAGCAGTTCCCAGGGAGCGGACCCCCAGTACTTC
CASSSQGADPQYF
>TRBJ1-2|many|-|TRBV7-2
TGTGCCAGCAGCCCAAATGACTATGGCTACACCTTC
CASSPNDYGYTF
>TRBJ2-1|-|TRBD2|TRBV4-1
TGCGCCAGCAGCCAAGACCCCCCCCAGCGGGACTACAATGAGCAGTTCTTC
CASSQDPPQRDYNEQFF